One and the same sample provided the 11 T cell receptor beta chains below, sequenced in a study of cytomegalovirus exposure and HLA in healthy donors. 60 Vbeta and 13 Jbeta primers were used in PCR. Only in-frame clones appear in the TCRdb table, and some are missing; sequencing was by immunoSEQ multiplex PCR. The profile shows some 150,000 clones, 80% of them singletons. The sequenced sample consisted of PBMCs. All receptors derive from a man aged 25 to 40 in good health and CMV-seronegative.

The chain carries TRBV19 and TRBJ2-7; TRBD1 agrees at 9 bases. The CDR3 contains 16 residues. V trimming: 0 bases; J trimming: 2 bases; junction bases outside the gene matches: 5. Germline-derived CDR1 and CDR2 are LNHDA and SQIVND (reference sequence). CDR3 sequence (DNA): TGTGCCAGTAGTATAGATCGGACAGGGGCGCCCTACGAGCAGTACTTC. Amino acids: CASSIDRTGAPYEQYF. The variable domain in full, completed from reference TRBV19 and TRBJ2-7, reads DGGITQSPKYLFRKEGQNVTLSCEQNLNHDAMYWYRQDPGQGLRLIYYSQIVNDFQKGDIAEGYSVSREKKESFPLTVTSAQKNPTAFYLCASSIDRTGAPYEQYFGPGTRLTVT.

The genes are TRBV9 and TRBJ1-5, with TRBD1 matching over 7 bases. V was pared by 0 bases and J by 7 bases, with 4 bases of the junction left unmatched. The CDR3 is made up of 14 amino acids. Germline lookup yields CDR1 SGDLS and CDR2 YYNGEE. This CDR3 is CASSVGTGDQPQHF. The DNA for the CDR3 is TGTGCCAGCAGCGTAGGGACAGGAGACCAGCCCCAGCATTTT. Variable domain in full (rest from reference TRBV9 and TRBJ1-5): DSGVTQTPKHLITATGQRVTLRCSPRSGDLSVYWYQQSLDQGLQFLIQYYNGEERAKGNILERFSAQQFPDLHSELNLSSLELGDSALYFCASSVGTGDQPQHFGDGTRLSIL.

The chain couples TRBV18 to TRBJ1-3; 7 bases line up with TRBD1. The trim removed 8 bases at V and 0 bases at J, leaving 13 bases unmatched. There are 17 residues in the CDR3. Germline V gives CDR1 KGHSH, CDR2 LQKENI. The CDR3 bases are TGTGCCAGCCGCCAGACAGGGCCGATTTCCTCTGGAAACACCATATATTTT. It is translated as CASRQTGPISSGNTIYF.

This chain connects TRBV5-4 to TRBJ2-3, with D possibly being TRBD2 (6 bases). V was clipped by 0 bases and J by 6 bases, with 14 bases between them. The CDR3 is made up of 15 amino acids. Germline V CDR1 and CDR2: SGHNT, YYREEE (reference sequence). The CDR3 is CASSLDRRGEDTQYF. The CDR3 DNA reads TGTGCCAGCAGCTTGGATCGGCGGGGAGAGGATACGCAGTATTTT.

The genes are TRBV4-1 and TRBJ1-2, with D perhaps matching TRBD1 (5 bases). CDR3 length: 13 amino acids. Germline loops: CDR1 MGHRA, CDR2 YSYEKL. Trimming took 0 bases from V and 8 from J, leaving 10 bases between them. The CDR3 DNA follows: TGCGCCAGCAGCCAAGATTCTGGGGGGGGCTACACCTTC. Its translation: CASSQDSGGGYTF.

V is TRBV27 and J is TRBJ1-2; TRBD1 might be the D (5 bases). The CDR3 length is 13 residues. V gave up 3 bases and J gave up 6 bases, with 11 bases separating them. From germline, CDR1 is MNHEY and CDR2 SMNVEV (reference sequence). In DNA form, the CDR3 reads TGTGCCAGCAGTTTTGGTCAGGGTAATGGCTACACCTTC. The encoded protein is CASSFGQGNGYTF.

In the case of this clone: The junction departs from germline at one end; a sequencing error may be responsible. This chain uses TRBV7-9 with TRBJ1-6; 7 bases line up with TRBD1. The germline V gene has CDR1 SEHNR and CDR2 FQNEAQ (reference sequence). The CDR3 consists of 15 residues. Here the CDR3 DNA reads TGTGCCAGCAGCTTATGGGGACAGTATAATTTACCCCTCCACTTT. This encodes CASSLWGQYNLPLHF.

The gene calls are TRBV6-5 and TRBJ2-5; possible D gene TRBD1, 6 bases. CDR1 is MNHEY and CDR2 is SVGAGI in the germline V gene. V lost 6 bases and J lost 4, with 9 bases in between. The length of the CDR3 is 12 residues. The CDR3 DNA is TGTGCCAGCAGCCGCAGGGGAGAGACCCAGTACTTC. It specifies CASSRRGETQYF.

The rearrangement joins TRBV29-1 to TRBJ1-1; TRBD1 matches 8 bases. The V gene end was trimmed by 6 bases and the J gene end by 1 base; junction bases not matched to a gene: 7. The CDR3 is made up of 14 amino acids. CDR1 and CDR2 from the germline V gene are SQVTM and ANQGSEA. The chain's CDR3 is CSVAGGAGNTEAFF. CDR3 DNA: TGCAGCGTCGCAGGGGGCGCAGGGAACACTGAAGCTTTCTTT.

This clone was observed a few times. The V gene is TRBV7-9, the J gene TRBJ1-2; a possible D gene is TRBD1 (6 bases). Germline V gene lookup returns CDR1 SEHNR and CDR2 FQNEAQ (reference sequence). V lost 4 bases and J 3 bases, leaving 12 bases between the germline ends. This CDR3 is built from 14 residues. The CDR3 coding sequence is TGTGCCAGCAGCTCCTATAGACAGGACTATGGCTACACCTTC. It translates to CASSSYRQDYGYTF.

This clone was seen more than once but under ten times. The chain has TRBV5-4 and TRBJ2-1; D perhaps matches TRBD2 (5 bases). Germline CDR1 SGHNT, CDR2 YYREEE (reference sequence). The V gene lost 4 bases and the J gene lost 6 bases, with 17 bases spanning the gap. The CDR3 loop spans 15 amino acids. The DNA for the CDR3 is TGTGCCAGCAGCCGCATCGGGGAATTGGTCAATGAGCAGTTCTTC. This translates into CASSRIGELVNEQFF. Filled out from reference TRBV5-4 and TRBJ2-1, the complete variable domain reads ETGVTQSPTHLIKTRGQQVTLRCSSQSGHNTVSWYQQALGQGPQFIFQYYREEENGRGNFPPRFSGLQFPNYSSELNVNALELDDSALYLCASSRIGELVNEQFFGPGTRLTVL.